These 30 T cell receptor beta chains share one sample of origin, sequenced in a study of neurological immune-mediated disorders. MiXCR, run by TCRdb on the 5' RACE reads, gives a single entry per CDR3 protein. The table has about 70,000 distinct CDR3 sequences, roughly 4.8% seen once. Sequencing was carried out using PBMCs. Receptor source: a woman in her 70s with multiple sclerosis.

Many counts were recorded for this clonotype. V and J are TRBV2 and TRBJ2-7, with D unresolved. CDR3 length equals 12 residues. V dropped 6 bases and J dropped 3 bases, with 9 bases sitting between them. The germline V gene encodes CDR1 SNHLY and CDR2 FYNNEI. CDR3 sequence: CASRLTIYEQYF. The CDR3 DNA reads TGTGCCAGCAGGCTGACAATCTACGAGCAGTACTTC. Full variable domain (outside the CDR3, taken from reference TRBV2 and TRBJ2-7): EPEVTQTPSHQVTQMGQEVILRCVPISNHLYFYWYRQILGQKVEFLVSFYNNEISEKSEIFDDQFSVERPDGSNFTLKIRSTKLEDSAMYFCASRLTIYEQYFGPGTRLTVT.

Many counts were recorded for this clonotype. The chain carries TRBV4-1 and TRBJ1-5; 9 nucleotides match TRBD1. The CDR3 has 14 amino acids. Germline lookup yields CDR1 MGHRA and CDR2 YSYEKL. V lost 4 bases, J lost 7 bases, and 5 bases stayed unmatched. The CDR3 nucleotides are TGCGCCAGCAGCCGAGGGACAGGGCTCCAGCCCCAGCATTTT. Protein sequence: CASSRGTGLQPQHF.

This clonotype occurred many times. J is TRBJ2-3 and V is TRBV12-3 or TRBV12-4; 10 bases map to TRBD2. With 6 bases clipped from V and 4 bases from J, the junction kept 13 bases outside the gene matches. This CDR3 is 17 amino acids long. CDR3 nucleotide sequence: TGTGCCAGCAGCCCCACCTCCCTAGCGGGAGTTGCAGATACGCAGTATTTT. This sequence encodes CASSPTSLAGVADTQYF.

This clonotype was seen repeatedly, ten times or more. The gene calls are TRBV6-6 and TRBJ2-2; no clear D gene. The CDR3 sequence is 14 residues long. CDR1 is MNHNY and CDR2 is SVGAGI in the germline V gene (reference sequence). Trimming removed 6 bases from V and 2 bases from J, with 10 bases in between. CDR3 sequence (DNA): TGTGCCAGCAGGGGGAACTTCAACACCGGGGAGCTGTTTTTT. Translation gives CASRGNFNTGELFF.

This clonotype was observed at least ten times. In nucleotides, the CDR3 is TGTGCCAGCAGCTTATCCAGTTCGAACACTGAAGCTTTCTTT. As protein: CASSLSSSNTEAFF. This rearrangement joins TRBV7-9 to TRBJ1-1; unclear D gene. CDR3 size: 14 residues. Looked up from germline, CDR1 is SEHNR and CDR2 is FQNEAQ (reference sequence). With 2 bases removed from V and 1 base from J, the gap between germline ends came to 8 bases.

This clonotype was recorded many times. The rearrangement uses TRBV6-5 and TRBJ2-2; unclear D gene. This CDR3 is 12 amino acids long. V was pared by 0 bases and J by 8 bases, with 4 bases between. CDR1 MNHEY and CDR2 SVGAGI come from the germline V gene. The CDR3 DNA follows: TGTGCCAGCAGTTACTCGACTGGGGAGCTGTTTTTT. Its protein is CASSYSTGELFF.

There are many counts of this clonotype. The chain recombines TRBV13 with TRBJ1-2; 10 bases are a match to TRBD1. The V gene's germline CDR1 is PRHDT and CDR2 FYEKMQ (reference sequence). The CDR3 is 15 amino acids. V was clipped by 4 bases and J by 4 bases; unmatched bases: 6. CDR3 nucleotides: TGTGCCAGCAGCTACGACAGGGGGCGCGGCTATGGCTACACCTTC. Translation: CASSYDRGRGYGYTF.

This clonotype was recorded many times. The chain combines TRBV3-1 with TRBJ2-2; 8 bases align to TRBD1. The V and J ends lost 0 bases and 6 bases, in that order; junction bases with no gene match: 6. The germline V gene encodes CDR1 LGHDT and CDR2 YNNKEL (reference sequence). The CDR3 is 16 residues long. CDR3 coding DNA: TGTGCCAGCAGCCAAGAACAGGGGGTTCATCCCGGGGAGCTGTTTTTT. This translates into CASSQEQGVHPGELFF.

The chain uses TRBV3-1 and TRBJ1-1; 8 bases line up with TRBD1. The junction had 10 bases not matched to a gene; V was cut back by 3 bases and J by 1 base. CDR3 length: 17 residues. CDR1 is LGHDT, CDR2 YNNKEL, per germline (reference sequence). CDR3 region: CASSQVTRDRRNTEAFF. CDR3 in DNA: TGTGCCAGCAGCCAGGTAACACGGGACAGGCGGAACACTGAAGCTTTCTTT.

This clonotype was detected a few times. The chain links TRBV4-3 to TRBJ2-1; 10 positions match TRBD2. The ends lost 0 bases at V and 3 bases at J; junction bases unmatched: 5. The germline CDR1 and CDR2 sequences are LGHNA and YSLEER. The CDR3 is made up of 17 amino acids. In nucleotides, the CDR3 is TGCGCCAGCAGCCAAGATAAGGCTAGCGGGAGCTACAATGAGCAGTTCTTC. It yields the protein CASSQDKASGSYNEQFF.

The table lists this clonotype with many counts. CDR3 in amino acids: CSARTNGHEQYF. The DNA of the CDR3 is TGCAGTGCTAGGACTAACGGCCACGAGCAGTACTTC. The chain employs TRBV20-1 and TRBJ2-7; D is possibly TRBD2 (5 bases). The germline V and J ends were trimmed by 3 bases and 5 bases, with 11 bases remaining between them. The CDR3 totals 12 residues. Germline V gene lookup returns CDR1 DFQATT and CDR2 SNEGSKA (reference sequence).

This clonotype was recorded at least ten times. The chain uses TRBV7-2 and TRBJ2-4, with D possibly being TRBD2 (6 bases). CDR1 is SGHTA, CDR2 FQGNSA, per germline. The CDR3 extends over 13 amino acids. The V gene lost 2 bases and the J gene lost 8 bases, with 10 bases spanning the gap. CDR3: CASSLRREDIQYF. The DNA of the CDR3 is TGTGCCAGCAGCTTACGTAGGGAGGACATTCAGTACTTC. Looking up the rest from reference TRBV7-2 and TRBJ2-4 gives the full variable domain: GAGVSQSPSNKVTEKGKDVELRCDPISGHTALYWYRQSLGQGLEFLIYFQGNSAPDKSGLPSDRFSAERTGGSVSTLTIQRTQQEDSAVYLCASSLRREDIQYFGAGTRLSVL.

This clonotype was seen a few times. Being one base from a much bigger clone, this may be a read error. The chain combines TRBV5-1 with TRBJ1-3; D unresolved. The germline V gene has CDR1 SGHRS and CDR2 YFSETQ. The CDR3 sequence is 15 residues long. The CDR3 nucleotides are TGCGCCAGCAGCGGGGTCGAGGGCTCTGGAAAAACCATATATTTT. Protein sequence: CASSGVEGSGKTIYF. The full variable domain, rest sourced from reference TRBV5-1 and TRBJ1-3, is KAGVTQTPRYLIKTRGQQVTLSCSPISGHRSVSWYQQTPGQGLQFLFEYFSETQRNKGNFPGRFSGRQFSNSRSEMNVSTLELGDSALYLCASSGVEGSGKTIYFGEGSWLTVV.

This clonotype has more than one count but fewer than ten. The CDR3 region has the DNA TGCAGTGCCCCGACACCGAACACCGGGGAGCTGTTTTTT. This sequence encodes CSAPTPNTGELFF. The rearrangement uses TRBV20-1 and TRBJ2-2, with no clear D. The germline CDR1 and CDR2 sequences are DFQATT and SNEGSKA (reference sequence). The V and J ends lost 6 bases and 0 bases respectively, with 8 bases between them. The CDR3 is 13 residues long.

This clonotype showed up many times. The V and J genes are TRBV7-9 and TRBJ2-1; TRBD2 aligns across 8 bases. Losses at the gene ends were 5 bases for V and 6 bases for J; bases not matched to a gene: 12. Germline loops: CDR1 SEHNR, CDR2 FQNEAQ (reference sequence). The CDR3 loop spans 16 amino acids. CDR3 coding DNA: TGTGCCAGCAGCCAGCGGCAGGGACTAGTTCTCAATGAGCAGTTCTTC. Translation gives CASSQRQGLVLNEQFF.

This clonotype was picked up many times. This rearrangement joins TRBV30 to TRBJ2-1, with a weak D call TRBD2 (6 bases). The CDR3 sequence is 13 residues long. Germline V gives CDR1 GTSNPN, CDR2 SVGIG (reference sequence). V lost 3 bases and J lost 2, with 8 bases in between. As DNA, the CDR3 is TGTGCCTGGAGGAGCGGGCCCTACAATGAGCAGTTCTTC. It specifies CAWRSGPYNEQFF.

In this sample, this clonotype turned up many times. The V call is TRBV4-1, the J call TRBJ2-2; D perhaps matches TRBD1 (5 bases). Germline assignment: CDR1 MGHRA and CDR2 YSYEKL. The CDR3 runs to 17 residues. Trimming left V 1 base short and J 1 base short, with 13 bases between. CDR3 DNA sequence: TGCGCCAGCAGCCAAGTTTATTCAGGGATGAACACCGGGGAGCTGTTTTTT. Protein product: CASSQVYSGMNTGELFF.

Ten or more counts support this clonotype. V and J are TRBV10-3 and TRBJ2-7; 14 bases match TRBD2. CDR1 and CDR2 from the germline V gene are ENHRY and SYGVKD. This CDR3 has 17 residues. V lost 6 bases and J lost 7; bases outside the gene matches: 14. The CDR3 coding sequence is TGTGCCATCAGCACCACCACCGGGACTAGCGGGAGTTGGGAGCAGTACTTC. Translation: CAISTTTGTSGSWEQYF.

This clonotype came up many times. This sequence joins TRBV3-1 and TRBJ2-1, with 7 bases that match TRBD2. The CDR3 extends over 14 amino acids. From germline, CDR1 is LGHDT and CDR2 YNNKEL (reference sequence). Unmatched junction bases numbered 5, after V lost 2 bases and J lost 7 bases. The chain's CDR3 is CASSQQTSANEQFF. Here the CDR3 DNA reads TGTGCCAGCAGCCAACAAACTAGCGCTAATGAGCAGTTCTTC.

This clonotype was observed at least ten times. CDR3 sequence (DNA): TGCGCCAGCAGTTATGGACTAAACCTCGATAATGAGCAGTTCTTC. Encoded protein: CASSYGLNLDNEQFF. The genes are TRBV5-1 and TRBJ2-1, with D tentatively TRBD2 (6 bases). Germline CDR1 and CDR2: SGHRS and YFSETQ. V was trimmed by 5 bases and J by 7 bases, leaving 19 bases between them. The CDR3 is 15 residues long.

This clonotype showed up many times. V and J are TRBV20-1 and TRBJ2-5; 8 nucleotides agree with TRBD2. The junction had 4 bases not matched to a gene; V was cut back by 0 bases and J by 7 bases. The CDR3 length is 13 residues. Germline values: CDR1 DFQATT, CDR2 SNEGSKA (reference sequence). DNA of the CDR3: TGCAGTGCTAGAGAGCCGGGAGGGGGGACCCAGTACTTC. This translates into CSAREPGGGTQYF.

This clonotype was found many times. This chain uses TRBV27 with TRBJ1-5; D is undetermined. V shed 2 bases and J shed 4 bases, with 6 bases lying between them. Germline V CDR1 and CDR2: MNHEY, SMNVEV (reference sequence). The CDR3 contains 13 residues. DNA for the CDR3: TGTGCCAGCAGTTTAGAGCATAATCAGCCCCAGCATTTT. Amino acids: CASSLEHNQPQHF.

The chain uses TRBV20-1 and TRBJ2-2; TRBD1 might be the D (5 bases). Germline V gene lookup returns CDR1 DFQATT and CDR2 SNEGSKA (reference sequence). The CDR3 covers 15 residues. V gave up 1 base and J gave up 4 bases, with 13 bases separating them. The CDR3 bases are TGCAGTGCTAGAGTTAAGGGGCCGGGCACCGGGGAGCTGTTTTTT. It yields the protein CSARVKGPGTGELFF.

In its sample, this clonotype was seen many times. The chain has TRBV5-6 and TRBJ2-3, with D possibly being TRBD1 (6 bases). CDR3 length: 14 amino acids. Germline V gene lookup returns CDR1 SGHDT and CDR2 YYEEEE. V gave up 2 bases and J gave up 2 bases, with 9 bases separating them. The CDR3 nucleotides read TGTGCCAGCAGCTTACAGGGTCCCACAGATACGCAGTATTTT. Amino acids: CASSLQGPTDTQYF.

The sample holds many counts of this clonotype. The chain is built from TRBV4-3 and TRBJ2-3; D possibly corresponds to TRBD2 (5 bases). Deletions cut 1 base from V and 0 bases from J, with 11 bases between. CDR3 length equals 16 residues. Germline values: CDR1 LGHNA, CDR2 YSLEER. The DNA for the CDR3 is TGCGCCAGCAGCCAAGGGGTGGGAGTAAGCACAGATACGCAGTATTTT. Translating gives CASSQGVGVSTDTQYF.

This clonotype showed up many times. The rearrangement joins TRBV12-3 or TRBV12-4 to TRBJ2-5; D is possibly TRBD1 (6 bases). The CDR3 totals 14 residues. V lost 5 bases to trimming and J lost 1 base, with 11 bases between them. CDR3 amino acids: CASSQDRFQETQYF. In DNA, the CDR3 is TGTGCCAGCAGTCAAGACAGGTTCCAAGAGACCCAGTACTTC.

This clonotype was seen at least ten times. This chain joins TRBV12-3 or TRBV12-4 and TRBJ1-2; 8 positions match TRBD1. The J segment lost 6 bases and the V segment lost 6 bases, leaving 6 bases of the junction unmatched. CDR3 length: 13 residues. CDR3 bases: TGTGCCAGCAGAGGACAGGGTTTTGATGGCTACACCTTC. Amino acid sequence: CASRGQGFDGYTF.

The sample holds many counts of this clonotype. The CDR3 coding sequence is TGCAGCGTTGAGGAGGGGCGAGGGAACACTGAAGCTTTCTTT. It translates to CSVEEGRGNTEAFF. The V call is TRBV29-1, the J call TRBJ1-1; the D gene is possibly TRBD1 (5 bases). V was cut by 3 bases and J by 1 base, with 12 bases left in between. CDR1 is SQVTM and CDR2 is ANQGSEA in the germline V gene. The CDR3 extends over 14 amino acids. The full variable domain, its missing parts supplied by reference TRBV29-1 and TRBJ1-1, is SAVISQKPSRDICQRGTSLTIQCQVDSQVTMMFWYRQQPGQSLTLIATANQGSEATYESGFVIDKFPISRPNLTFSTLTVSNMSPEDSSIYLCSVEEGRGNTEAFFGQGTRLTVV.

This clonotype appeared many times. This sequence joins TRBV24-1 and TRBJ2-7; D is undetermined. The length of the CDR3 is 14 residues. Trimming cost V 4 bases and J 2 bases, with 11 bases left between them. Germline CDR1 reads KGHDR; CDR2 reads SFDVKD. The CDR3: CATSDAARPYEQYF. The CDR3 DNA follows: TGTGCCACCAGTGACGCGGCGAGGCCCTACGAGCAGTACTTC.

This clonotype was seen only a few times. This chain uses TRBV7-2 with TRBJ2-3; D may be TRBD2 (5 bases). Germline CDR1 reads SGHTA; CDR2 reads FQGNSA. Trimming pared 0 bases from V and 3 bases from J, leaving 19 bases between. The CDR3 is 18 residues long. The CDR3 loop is CASSLALRLAVRTDTQYF. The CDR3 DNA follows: TGTGCCAGCAGCTTAGCGCTAAGGCTAGCAGTTCGTACAGATACGCAGTATTTT.